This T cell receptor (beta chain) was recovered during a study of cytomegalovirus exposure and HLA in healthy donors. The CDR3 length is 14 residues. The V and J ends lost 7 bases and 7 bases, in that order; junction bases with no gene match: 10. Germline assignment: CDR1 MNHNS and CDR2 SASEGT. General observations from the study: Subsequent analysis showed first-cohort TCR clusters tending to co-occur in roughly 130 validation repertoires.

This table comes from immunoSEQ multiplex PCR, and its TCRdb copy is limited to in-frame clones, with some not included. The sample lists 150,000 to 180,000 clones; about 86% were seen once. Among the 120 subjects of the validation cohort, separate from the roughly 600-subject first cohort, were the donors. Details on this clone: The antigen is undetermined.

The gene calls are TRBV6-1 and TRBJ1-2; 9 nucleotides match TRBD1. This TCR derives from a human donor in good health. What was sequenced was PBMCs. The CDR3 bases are TGTGCCAGCAATAAACCGGGACAGGGCGCTGGCTACACCTTC. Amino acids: CASNKPGQGAGYTF.